Following are 14 T cell receptor beta chains from one sample sequenced in a study of Graves' ophthalmopathy and Graves' hyperthyroidism (dated by TCRdb to the late 2010s). Sequencing was carried out with an Illumina HiSeq 2000. For repertoire sequencing, the TCR beta CDR3 regions were amplified from RNA transcripts. HTBI primers and the Qiagen OneStep RT-PCR kit were used in a first-round RT-PCR, which was followed by a second-round multiplex PCR, size selection and purification. TCRdb redid the processing of the public reads, applying fastp at Q25 and MiXCR, and retained in-frame beta chains. Under each unique CDR3 protein, matching rows form one entry showing the most common genes and DNA. For this sample there are 600,000 to 700,000 distinct CDR3 sequences; roughly 39% appear just once. The ten largest clones represent over 2.5% of the sample. The sequenced sample was peripheral blood. The receptors shown here come from an adult man with Graves' ophthalmopathy.

This clonotype was seen repeatedly, ten times or more. The V gene is TRBV7-2, the J gene TRBJ1-2, with unresolved D. Germline CDR1 reads SGHTA; CDR2 reads FQGNSA. Trimming took 0 bases from V and 4 from J, leaving 18 bases between them. The CDR3 loop spans 17 amino acids. The CDR3: CASSLALVRMLGYGYTF. In nucleotides, the CDR3 is TGTGCCAGCAGCTTAGCCTTGGTCAGGATGCTGGGCTATGGCTACACCTTC.

The J gene is TRBJ1-4, the V gene TRBV25-1; no definite D call. The V gene lost 5 bases and the J gene lost 8 bases, with 9 bases spanning the gap. This CDR3 comprises 12 residues. CDR1 is MGHDK and CDR2 is SYGVNS in the germline V gene. Written as DNA, the CDR3 is TGTGCCAGCAGTCTTAAGGGCGAAAAACTGTTTTTT. Protein sequence: CASSLKGEKLFF.

This clonotype was seen ten or more times. The rearrangement links TRBV2 to TRBJ2-5, with D possibly TRBD1 on 6 matching bases. V was cut by 6 bases and J by 3 bases, with 11 bases left in between. CDR3 length: 13 amino acids. CDR1 is SNHLY and CDR2 is FYNNEI in the germline V gene. The CDR3 DNA is TGTGCCAGCAGCACGACAGGCGAAGAGACCCAGTACTTC. Translating it yields CASSTTGEETQYF. The complete variable domain, with remaining parts taken from reference TRBV2 and TRBJ2-5, reads EPEVTQTPSHQVTQMGQEVILRCVPISNHLYFYWYRQILGQKVEFLVSFYNNEISEKSEIFDDQFSVERPDGSNFTLKIRSTKLEDSAMYFCASSTTGEETQYFGPGTRLLVL.

Details on this clonotype: One base away lies a much larger clone, so this may be a sequencing read error. As the CDR3 is not closed by the conserved phenylalanine or tryptophan, this likely results from a read error. This chain uses TRBV12-3 or TRBV12-4 with TRBJ2-5; D not resolved. The CDR3 runs 13 residues. With 2 bases removed from V and 2 bases from J, the gap between germline ends came to 6 bases. The CDR3, as DNA: TGTGCCAGCAGTTTATTCATTCAAGAGACCCAGTACGTC. Protein: CASSLFIQETQYV.

The chain employs TRBV6-6 and TRBJ1-2; 9 nucleotides agree with TRBD1. Trimming at V came to 0 bases and at J to 7 bases, leaving 15 bases not matched to a gene. Germline CDR1 reads MNHNY; CDR2 reads SVGAGI (reference sequence). The CDR3 has 18 residues. The CDR3 DNA reads TGTGCCAGCAGTTACTCTACTAGGGACAGGGCAGGGCGGAGTGGCTACACCTTC. It specifies CASSYSTRDRAGRSGYTF.

This clonotype was found a few times. The chain carries TRBV12-3 or TRBV12-4 and TRBJ1-5; no clear D. With 3 bases removed from V and 5 bases from J, the gap between germline ends came to 8 bases. The CDR3 loop spans 13 amino acids. The DNA of the CDR3 is TGTGCCAGCAGTTTCAAGGGCTATCAGCCCCAGCATTTT. Amino acids: CASSFKGYQPQHF.

This clonotype has a count of ten or more. The rearrangement joins TRBV10-3 to TRBJ1-3; 8 bases are shared with TRBD1. This CDR3 is 16 amino acids long. Germline V lookup: CDR1 ENHRY, CDR2 SYGVKD. The V segment lost 3 bases and the J segment 2 bases; nucleotides outside the gene matches: 6. The CDR3 DNA follows: TGTGCCATCAGTGACCCGGGACAGGTCCCTGGAAACACCATATATTTT. Protein: CAISDPGQVPGNTIYF.

This chain connects TRBV5-1 to TRBJ2-7, with D perhaps being TRBD1 or TRBD2 (5 bases each). This CDR3 is 13 amino acids long. Germline-derived CDR1 and CDR2 are SGHRS and YFSETQ. V lost 3 bases and J lost 2, with 9 bases in between. The CDR3 region is CASSSWDPYEQYF. CDR3 DNA: TGCGCCAGCAGCTCCTGGGACCCCTACGAGCAGTACTTC.

This chain uses TRBV6-4 with TRBJ2-6; no reliable D call. There are 16 residues in the CDR3. Germline-derived CDR1 and CDR2 are MRHNA and SNTAGT. V dropped 0 bases and J dropped 1 base, with 7 bases sitting between them. CDR3 DNA sequence: TGTGCCAGCAGTGACTCGGCCGGTTCTGGGGCCAACGTCCTGACTTTC. It specifies CASSDSAGSGANVLTF.

This clonotype has ten or more counts. This sequence joins TRBV7-2 and TRBJ2-5; 7 bases are a match to TRBD1. This CDR3 has 15 residues. Trimming removed 1 base from V and 5 bases from J; junction bases left unmatched: 7. Germline lookup yields CDR1 SGHTA and CDR2 FQGNSA. This CDR3 is CASSLGTGQVETQYF. CDR3 nucleotide sequence: TGTGCCAGCAGCTTAGGGACAGGACAGGTTGAGACCCAGTACTTC.

This clonotype has a handful of counts. The rearrangement links TRBV5-1 to TRBJ1-6, with 10 nucleotides matching TRBD1. V shed 4 bases and J 9 bases; nucleotides not matched to a gene: 10. The CDR3 spans 16 residues. The germline gives CDR1 SGHRS, CDR2 YFSETQ. CDR3 coding DNA: TGCGCCAGCAGCCGGGATGGACAGGGGGAAATTTCACCCCTCCACTTT. As protein: CASSRDGQGEISPLHF. Based on the CDR3 plus reference TRBV5-1 and TRBJ1-6, the full variable domain is KAGVTQTPRYLIKTRGQQVTLSCSPISGHRSVSWYQQTPGQGLQFLFEYFSETQRNKGNFPGRFSGRQFSNSRSEMNVSTLELGDSALYLCASSRDGQGEISPLHFGNGTRLTVT.

The rearrangement joins TRBV14 to TRBJ1-5; perhaps TRBD1 as D (5 bases). CDR1 and CDR2 from the germline V gene are SGHDN and FVKESK. With 1 base removed from V and 2 bases from J, the gap between germline ends came to 9 bases. The CDR3 length is 15 residues. The CDR3 coding sequence is TGTGCCAGCAGCCAAGCCCCAGGGCGCAATCAGCCCCAGCATTTT. It yields the protein CASSQAPGRNQPQHF.

This clonotype was recorded at least ten times. One junction end does not reproduce the germline sequence, and a read error may be involved. The rearrangement links TRBV5-1 to TRBJ1-1; D is ambiguous. Germline assignment: CDR1 SGHRS and CDR2 YFSETQ. This CDR3 is built from 13 residues. The CDR3 coding sequence is TGTGCTAGTGGTCTCGGACGGAACACTGAAGCTTTCTTT. Amino acid sequence: CASGLGRNTEAFF.

This clonotype was counted between two and nine times. The genes are TRBV4-2 and TRBJ2-2, with 10 bases matching TRBD2. The germline gives CDR1 LGHNA, CDR2 YNFKEQ. This CDR3 has 15 amino acids. V was pared by 4 bases and J by 5 bases, with 4 bases of the junction left unmatched. The CDR3 nucleotides are TGTGCCAGCAGCCCCGGGACTAGCGATACCGGGGAGCTGTTTTTT. This gives the protein CASSPGTSDTGELFF.